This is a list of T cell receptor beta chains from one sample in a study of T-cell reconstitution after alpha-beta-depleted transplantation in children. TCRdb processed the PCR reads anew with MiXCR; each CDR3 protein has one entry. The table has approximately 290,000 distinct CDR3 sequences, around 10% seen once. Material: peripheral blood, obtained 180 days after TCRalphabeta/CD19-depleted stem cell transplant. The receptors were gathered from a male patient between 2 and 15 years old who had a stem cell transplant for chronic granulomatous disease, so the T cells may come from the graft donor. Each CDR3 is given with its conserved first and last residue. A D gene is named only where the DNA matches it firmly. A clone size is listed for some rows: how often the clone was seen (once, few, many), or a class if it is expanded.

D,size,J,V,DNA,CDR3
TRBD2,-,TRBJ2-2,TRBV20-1,TGCAGTGCTAGCCGACTAGCGGGATACACCGGGGAGCTGTTTTTT,CSASRLAGYTGELFF
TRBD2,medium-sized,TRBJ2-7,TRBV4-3,TGCGCCAGCAGCCAAGGCTGGTTTGAGGGCGGGAGCTACGAGCAGTACTTC,CASSQGWFEGGSYEQYF
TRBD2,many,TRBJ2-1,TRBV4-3,TGCGCCAGCAGCCAAGAACCTCCTAGCGGGGGGCCTAACAATGAGCAGTTCTTC,CASSQEPPSGGPNNEQFF
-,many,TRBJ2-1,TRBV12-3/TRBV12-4,TGTGCCAGCAGTTTATTAAGTGACATCAATGAGCAGTTCTTC,CASSLLSDINEQFF
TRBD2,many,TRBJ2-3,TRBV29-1,TGCAGCGCCCCTCCGACTAGCGGGAGGAACACAGATACGCAGTATTTT,CSAPPTSGRNTDTQYF
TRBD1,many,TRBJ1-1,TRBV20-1,TGCAGTGCGGGGGGACAGGGCCCAACTGAAGCTTTCTTT,CSAGGQGPTEAFF
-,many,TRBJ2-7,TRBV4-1,TGCGCCAGCAGCCAAGACCCAGGGCACGAGCAGTACTTC,CASSQDPGHEQYF
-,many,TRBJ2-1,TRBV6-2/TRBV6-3,TGTGCCAGCAGTTACTGGCCCCAAACCTACAATGAGCAGTTCTTC,CASSYWPQTYNEQFF
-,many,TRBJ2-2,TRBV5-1,TGCGCCAGCAGCTTGGATGCTAGCAACGTTCGGGAGCTGTTTTTT,CASSLDASNVRELFF
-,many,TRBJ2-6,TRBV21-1,TGTGCCAGCAAGGATAATCAGGGAGCCTCTGGGGCCAACGTCCTGACTTTC,CASKDNQGASGANVLTF
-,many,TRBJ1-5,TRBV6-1,TGTGCCAGCAGGAAGGTGGCGGATAGCAATCAGCCCCAGCATTTT,CASRKVADSNQPQHF
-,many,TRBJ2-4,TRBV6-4,TGTGCCAGCAGTGAATGGGGAATCGCCGCCAAAAACATTCAGTACTTC,CASSEWGIAAKNIQYF
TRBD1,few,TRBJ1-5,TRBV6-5,TGTGCCAGCAGTTCCGGGACAGGGACCGTGGAGCCCCAGCATTTT,CASSSGTGTVEPQHF
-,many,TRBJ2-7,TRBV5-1,TGCGCCAGCAGCCCTCCGGCGGGAACGTCCTACGAGCAGTACTTC,CASSPPAGTSYEQYF
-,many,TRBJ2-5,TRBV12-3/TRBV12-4,TGTGCCAGCAGCACCGGGACTCCAGAGACCCAGTACTTC,CASSTGTPETQYF
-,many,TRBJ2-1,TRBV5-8,TGTGCCAGCAGCTTGTGGATAGGGGGAAACAATGAGCAGTTCTTC,CASSLWIGGNNEQFF
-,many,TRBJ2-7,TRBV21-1,TGTGCCAGCAGCAAAGAACTCAGGAAAGAATTGAGCGAGCAGTACTTC,CASSKELRKELSEQYF
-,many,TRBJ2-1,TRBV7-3,TGTGCCAGCAGCCCTCGTCAGGGAAATGAGCAGTTCTTC,CASSPRQGNEQFF
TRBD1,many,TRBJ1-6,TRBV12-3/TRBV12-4,TGTGCCAGCAGTTTAGTAGCCGGGACAGGGAATTCACCCCTCCACTTT,CASSLVAGTGNSPLHF
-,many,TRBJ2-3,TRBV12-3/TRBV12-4,TGTGCCAGCAGTCCCCCGGGAGAGGTGGGAGATACGCAGTATTTT,CASSPPGEVGDTQYF
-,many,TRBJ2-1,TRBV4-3,TGCGCCAGCAGCGAAGACGCCCAGAGGATAGCAGACAATGAGCAGTTCTTC,CASSEDAQRIADNEQFF
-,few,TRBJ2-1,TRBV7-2,TGTGCCAGCAGCAAGTACGCCGATGAGCAGTTCTTC,CASSKYADEQFF
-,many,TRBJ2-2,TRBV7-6,TGTGCCAGCAGCTTGACCTGGCGAGAAGGCACCGGGGAGCTGTTTTTT,CASSLTWREGTGELFF
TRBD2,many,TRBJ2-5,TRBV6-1,TGTGCCAGCAGCCGTGCCTGGGGGGGAGAGACCCAGTACTTC,CASSRAWGGETQYF
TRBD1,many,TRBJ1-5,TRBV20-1,TGCAGTGCTAGAGGGGGGACAGGGGCACGAGGCAATCAGCCCCAGCATTTT,CSARGGTGARGNQPQHF
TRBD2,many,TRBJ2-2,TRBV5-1,TGCGCCAGCAGCTTGGCCCCGGGAGGGCCATCAACCGGGGAGCTGTTTTTT,CASSLAPGGPSTGELFF
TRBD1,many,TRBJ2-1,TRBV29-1,TGCAGCGTTGAACATTCCGGGACAGGGGCTTACAATGAGCAGTTCTTC,CSVEHSGTGAYNEQFF
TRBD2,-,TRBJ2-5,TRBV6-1,TGTGCCAGCAGTACAAAAGCGGGAGGGGGAGAGACCCAGTACTTC,CASSTKAGGGETQYF
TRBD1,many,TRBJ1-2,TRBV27,TGTGCCAGCAGTCAAGGGACAGTAAATGGCTACACCTTC,CASSQGTVNGYTF
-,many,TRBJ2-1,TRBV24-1,TGTGCCACCAGTGCCTCCACCTCGCAGGGCCTTGAGCAGTTCTTC,CATSASTSQGLEQFF
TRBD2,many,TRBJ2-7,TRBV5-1,TGCGCCAGCAGCTTGGAGTTCACTAGCGGGAGCTACGAGCAGTACTTC,CASSLEFTSGSYEQYF
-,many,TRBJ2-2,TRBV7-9,TGTGCCAGCAGAAAAACGGCAGGGGCGTCGAACACCGGGGAGCTGTTTTTT,CASRKTAGASNTGELFF
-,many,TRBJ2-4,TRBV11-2,TGTGCCAGCAGCTATTCGGACAGGAGGGGCATTCAGTACTTC,CASSYSDRRGIQYF
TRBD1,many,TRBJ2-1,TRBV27,TGTGCCAGCAGTCCGACAGGGCGTGAGCAGTTCTTC,CASSPTGREQFF
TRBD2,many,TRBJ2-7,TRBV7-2,TGTGCCAGCAGCTTAGGTCCGGGGGGGTCCTACGAGCAGTACTTC,CASSLGPGGSYEQYF
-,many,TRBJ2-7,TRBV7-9,TGTGCCAGCAGCTTGGAACTAGCCTACGAGCAGTACTTC,CASSLELAYEQYF
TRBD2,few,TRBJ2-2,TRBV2,TGTGCCAGCAGCCTCGGACTAGCGGGAGCCCAATGGACCGGGGAGCTGTTTTTT,CASSLGLAGAQWTGELFF
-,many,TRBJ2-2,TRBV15,TGTGCCACCAGCAGGGAGACTAGTCGCACCGGGGAGCTGTTTTTT,CATSRETSRTGELFF
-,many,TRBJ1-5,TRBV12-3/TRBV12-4,TGTGCCAGCAGTTTTTTTGCGGCCACGGGCCAGCCCCAGCATTTT,CASSFFAATGQPQHF
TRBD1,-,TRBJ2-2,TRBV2,TGTGCCAGCAGGGACAGGGGGTTGATCGGGGAGCTGTTTTTT,CASRDRGLIGELFF
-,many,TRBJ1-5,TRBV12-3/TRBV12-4,TGTGCCAGCAGTGCCGGGACAACGAATCAGCCCCAGCATTTT,CASSAGTTNQPQHF
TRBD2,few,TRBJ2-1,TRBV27,TGTGCCAGCAGTTTATCCTCAAGCGGGGACGGCTCCTACAATGAGCAGTTCTTC,CASSLSSSGDGSYNEQFF
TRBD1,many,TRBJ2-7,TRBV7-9,TGTGCCAGCAGCTTAAGACAGGGTTTAATCTACGAGCAGTACTTC,CASSLRQGLIYEQYF
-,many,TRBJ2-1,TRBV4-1,TGCGCCAGCAGCCAGTTAGCGATTCGCTCCTACAATGAGCAGTTCTTC,CASSQLAIRSYNEQFF
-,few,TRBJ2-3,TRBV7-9,TGTGCCAGCAGCCCCCCTCGGGGATGGACAGATACGCAGTATTTT,CASSPPRGWTDTQYF
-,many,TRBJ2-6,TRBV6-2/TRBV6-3,TGTGCCTGTGGTTCTGGGGCCAACGTCCTGACTTTC,CACGSGANVLTF
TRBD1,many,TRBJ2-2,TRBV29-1,TGCAGCGTTGCAAGGGGGCCAAACACCGGGGAGCTGTTTTTT,CSVARGPNTGELFF
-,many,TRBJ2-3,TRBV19,TGTGCCAGTAGTATAGCGGGAGCAGAAGATACGCAGTATTTT,CASSIAGAEDTQYF
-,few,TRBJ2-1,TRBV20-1,TGCAGTGCCAGACTATTGTCTAAGTACAATGAGCAGTTCTTC,CSARLLSKYNEQFF
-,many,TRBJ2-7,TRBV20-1,TGCAGTGCTAGAAGATCCTTTAGCGCCTACGAGCAGTACTTC,CSARRSFSAYEQYF
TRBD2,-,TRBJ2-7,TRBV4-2,TGTGCCAGCAGCAAGGGACTAGCGGGAGTCCAAAACAGGAGTTCTCCCATCGCCGAGCAGTACTTC,CASSKGLAGVQNRSSPIAEQYF